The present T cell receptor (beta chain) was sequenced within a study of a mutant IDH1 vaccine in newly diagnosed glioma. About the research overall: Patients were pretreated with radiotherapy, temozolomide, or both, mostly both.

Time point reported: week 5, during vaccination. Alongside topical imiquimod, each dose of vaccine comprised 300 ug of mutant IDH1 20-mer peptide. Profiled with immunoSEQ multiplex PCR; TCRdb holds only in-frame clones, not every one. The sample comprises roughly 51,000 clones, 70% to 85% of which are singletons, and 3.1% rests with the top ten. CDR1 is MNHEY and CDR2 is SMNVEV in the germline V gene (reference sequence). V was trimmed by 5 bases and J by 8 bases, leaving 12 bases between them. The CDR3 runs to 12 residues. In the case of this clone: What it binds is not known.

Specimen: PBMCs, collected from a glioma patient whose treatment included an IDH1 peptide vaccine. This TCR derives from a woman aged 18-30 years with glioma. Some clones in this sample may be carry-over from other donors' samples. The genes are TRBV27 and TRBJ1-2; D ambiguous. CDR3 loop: CASSTGQRGYTF. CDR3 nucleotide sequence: TGTGCCAGCAGTACGGGCCAGAGGGGCTACACCTTC.